This is a list of T cell receptor beta chains from one sample in a study of PD-L1 blockade in urothelial cancer. Repertoires were generated with immunoSEQ multiplex PCR, while TCRdb's copy carries only in-frame clones and drops some. The sample lists tens of thousands of clones; roughly 84% were seen once. Sequencing used PBMCs, obtained around atezolizumab (anti-PD-L1) treatment. Source of these receptors: a man aged 70-80 years with urothelial cancer. Both conserved end residues are part of each CDR3. D genes are given only for firm matches.

J gene | D gene | V gene | CDR3 protein
TRBJ2-1 | TRBD2 | TRBV19 | CASSPQGASGIQNEQFF
TRBJ2-1 | TRBD2 | TRBV27 | CASSLLGGDNNEQFF
TRBJ1-5 | - | TRBV6-5 | CASSERDSNQPQHF
TRBJ2-5 | - | TRBV11-2 | CASSSTSLGGETQYF
TRBJ1-5 | TRBD1 | TRBV10-3 | CATAGTVQGPQHF
TRBJ1-1 | - | TRBV10-3 | CAITADRLNTEAFF
TRBJ1-2 | - | TRBV4-1 | CASSQGTGRGGYTF
TRBJ2-1 | TRBD2 | TRBV11-1 | CASRAGLAGGDAYNEQFF
TRBJ2-5 | TRBD2 | TRBV4-1 | CASSPDRDYKETQYF
TRBJ2-2 | - | TRBV7-2 | CASSLDWSGELFF